A selection of T cell receptor beta chains follows, all from one sample in a study of blood T cell repertoires in COVID-19. TCRdb keeps only in-frame clones here, not all; method: immunoSEQ multiplex PCR. The sample holds 90,000 or so clones; more than 70% are singletons and the top ten take 15% to 20%. Sequenced input: peripheral blood. These receptors all stem from a human donor in a cohort sampled during active COVID-19. Each CDR3 is given with its conserved first and last residue. Each record gives: clone size, V gene, J gene, D gene, CDR3 DNA, CDR3 protein. The D gene is left open where the match is weak. Rows give clone size only sometimes, using once, few, many, or a class for an expanded clone.

clone_size: NA; v_call: TRBV12-3/TRBV12-4; j_call: TRBJ1-1; d_call: TRBD1; cdr3_nt: TGTGCCAGCACCTTCACAGGGGGCCAAGCTTTCTTT; cdr3_aa: CASTFTGGQAFF
clone_size: NA; v_call: TRBV5-8; j_call: TRBJ2-1; d_call: TRBD2; cdr3_nt: TGTGCCAGCAGCTTGGAACGCCTAGCGGGGGGGGTTTACAATGAGCAGTTCTTC; cdr3_aa: CASSLERLAGGVYNEQFF
clone_size: NA; v_call: TRBV19; j_call: TRBJ1-4; d_call: TRBD1; cdr3_nt: TGTGCCGGGCCGACAGGGGACTGTGAAAAACTGTTTTTT; cdr3_aa: CAGPTGDCEKLFF
clone_size: NA; v_call: TRBV29-1; j_call: TRBJ1-1; d_call: NA; cdr3_nt: TGCAGCGTTAAAGGCGGCACTGAAGCTTTCTTT; cdr3_aa: CSVKGGTEAFF
clone_size: NA; v_call: TRBV28; j_call: TRBJ1-6; d_call: TRBD1; cdr3_nt: TGTGCCAGCAGAGCCGGGACAGGGGTGTCACCCCTCCACTTT; cdr3_aa: CASRAGTGVSPLHF
clone_size: NA; v_call: TRBV6-2/TRBV6-3; j_call: TRBJ1-2; d_call: TRBD1; cdr3_nt: TGTGCCAGCAGTCCCGGGACAGGGGACGGCTACACCTTC; cdr3_aa: CASSPGTGDGYTF
clone_size: NA; v_call: TRBV7-2; j_call: TRBJ2-2; d_call: TRBD2; cdr3_nt: TGTGCCAGCAGCCTAGGGCGTAGCGGGGCGGGCTCCGGGGAGCTGTTTTTT; cdr3_aa: CASSLGRSGAGSGELFF
clone_size: NA; v_call: TRBV30; j_call: TRBJ1-2; d_call: TRBD1; cdr3_nt: TGTGCCTGGAGTGGGGGACAGAAACTTAACTATGGCTACACCTTC; cdr3_aa: CAWSGGQKLNYGYTF
clone_size: NA; v_call: TRBV30; j_call: TRBJ2-3; d_call: TRBD2; cdr3_nt: TGTGCCTGGGGGGGACTAGGGACTAGCACAGATACGCAGTATTTT; cdr3_aa: CAWGGLGTSTDTQYF
clone_size: NA; v_call: TRBV7-8; j_call: TRBJ2-4; d_call: TRBD1; cdr3_nt: TGTGCCAGCAGCTCCCGGGACAGGTTGGCCAAAAACATTCAGTACTTC; cdr3_aa: CASSSRDRLAKNIQYF
clone_size: NA; v_call: TRBV30; j_call: TRBJ1-1; d_call: NA; cdr3_nt: TGTGCCTGGTCCGGACAGAGTCACACTGAAGCTTTCTTT; cdr3_aa: CAWSGQSHTEAFF
clone_size: NA; v_call: TRBV19; j_call: TRBJ1-4; d_call: TRBD1; cdr3_nt: TGTGCCAGTACAGGGGGCATAGGTGAAAAACTGTTTTTT; cdr3_aa: CASTGGIGEKLFF
clone_size: few; v_call: TRBV7-8; j_call: TRBJ2-1; d_call: NA; cdr3_nt: TGTGCCAGCAGCTTTTCGCCACAGGGTTATGAGCAGTTCTTC; cdr3_aa: CASSFSPQGYEQFF
clone_size: NA; v_call: TRBV7-2; j_call: TRBJ2-7; d_call: NA; cdr3_nt: TGTGCCAGCAGCTTAGAACCTGTAGGCGGGATCTACGAGCAGTACTTC; cdr3_aa: CASSLEPVGGIYEQYF
clone_size: NA; v_call: TRBV6-2/TRBV6-3; j_call: TRBJ2-6; d_call: NA; cdr3_nt: TGTGCCAGCAGTCAGGACTCTGGGGCCAACGTCCTGACTTTC; cdr3_aa: CASSQDSGANVLTF
clone_size: NA; v_call: TRBV10-3; j_call: TRBJ1-1; d_call: NA; cdr3_nt: TGTGCCATCGGCAGTAACACTGAAGCTTTCTTT; cdr3_aa: CAIGSNTEAFF
clone_size: once; v_call: TRBV19; j_call: TRBJ2-1; d_call: TRBD2; cdr3_nt: TGTGCCAGTAGTATAACGGCGGGGGGGCGATACTACAATGAGCAGTTCTTC; cdr3_aa: CASSITAGGRYYNEQFF
clone_size: NA; v_call: TRBV5-1; j_call: TRBJ2-2; d_call: NA; cdr3_nt: TGCGCCAGCAGCTTGGACCCTCCGGACACCGGGGAGCTGTTTTTT; cdr3_aa: CASSLDPPDTGELFF
clone_size: NA; v_call: TRBV28; j_call: TRBJ2-7; d_call: TRBD1; cdr3_nt: TGTGCCAGCAGCCCGCCGGACAGGGTAGAATACGAGCAGTACTTC; cdr3_aa: CASSPPDRVEYEQYF
clone_size: few; v_call: TRBV9; j_call: TRBJ1-3; d_call: TRBD1; cdr3_nt: TGTGCCAGCAGCGTAGTAGGGGGCGGAAACACCATATATTTT; cdr3_aa: CASSVVGGGNTIYF
clone_size: NA; v_call: TRBV11-2; j_call: TRBJ2-2; d_call: TRBD1; cdr3_nt: TGTGCCAGCAGCGCACTACAGGGGCTGCCCGGGGAGCTGTTTTTT; cdr3_aa: CASSALQGLPGELFF
clone_size: NA; v_call: TRBV19; j_call: TRBJ2-1; d_call: TRBD2; cdr3_nt: TGTGCCAGTAGCTTTGCCCTCCTAGCGGGGGAGAACAATGAGCAGTTCTTC; cdr3_aa: CASSFALLAGENNEQFF
clone_size: NA; v_call: TRBV6-5; j_call: TRBJ2-7; d_call: NA; cdr3_nt: TGTGCCAGCAGTTACTCCAGGGGCCACTCCTACGAGCAGTACTTC; cdr3_aa: CASSYSRGHSYEQYF
clone_size: NA; v_call: TRBV7-2; j_call: TRBJ2-5; d_call: TRBD2; cdr3_nt: TGTGCCAGCAGCTTCCAGACTAGCGGGGGGTCCCGGGAGACCCAGTACTTC; cdr3_aa: CASSFQTSGGSRETQYF
clone_size: NA; v_call: TRBV7-9; j_call: TRBJ1-3; d_call: TRBD1; cdr3_nt: TGTGCCAGCAGCTTAGCGTCTCGGGACAGCTCTGGAAACACCATATATTTT; cdr3_aa: CASSLASRDSSGNTIYF
clone_size: NA; v_call: TRBV3-1/TRBV3-2; j_call: TRBJ2-7; d_call: NA; cdr3_nt: TGTGCCAGCAGCCAAGCGGAGGGGCCCTACGAGCAGTACTTC; cdr3_aa: CASSQAEGPYEQYF
clone_size: NA; v_call: TRBV28; j_call: TRBJ2-4; d_call: TRBD1; cdr3_nt: TGTGCCAGCTCCGGGACAGGGTTGGTCATTCAGTACTTC; cdr3_aa: CASSGTGLVIQYF
clone_size: NA; v_call: TRBV12-2; j_call: TRBJ2-7; d_call: NA; cdr3_nt: TGTGCAAGTCGCCTAGGGCCTGGGACTAGAGTTTACGAGCAGTACTTC; cdr3_aa: CASRLGPGTRVYEQYF
clone_size: few; v_call: TRBV6-6; j_call: TRBJ1-1; d_call: NA; cdr3_nt: TGTGCCAGCAGCCAGGTGGCGGGGAACACTGAAGCTTTCTTT; cdr3_aa: CASSQVAGNTEAFF
clone_size: NA; v_call: TRBV19; j_call: TRBJ1-1; d_call: TRBD1; cdr3_nt: TGTGCCAGTAGTAAGTGGCAGGGGGGATTGAACACTGAAGCTTTCTTT; cdr3_aa: CASSKWQGGLNTEAFF
clone_size: once; v_call: TRBV5-1; j_call: TRBJ1-1; d_call: NA; cdr3_nt: TGCGCCAGCAGCTGGGGGGCTGAAGCTTTCTTT; cdr3_aa: CASSWGAEAFF
clone_size: NA; v_call: TRBV5-1; j_call: TRBJ1-2; d_call: TRBD1; cdr3_nt: TGCGCCAGCAGCCTGACAGGGGATCCGGCTAACTATGGCTACACCTTC; cdr3_aa: CASSLTGDPANYGYTF
clone_size: NA; v_call: TRBV10-3; j_call: TRBJ2-3; d_call: TRBD2; cdr3_nt: TGTGCCATCAGGGGGGGGGTTGGTGGCACAGATACGCAGTATTTT; cdr3_aa: CAIRGGVGGTDTQYF
clone_size: NA; v_call: TRBV5-1; j_call: TRBJ2-7; d_call: NA; cdr3_nt: TGCGCCAGCAGCTTCAGTTCAGGGCCCGACTCCTACGAGCAGTACTTC; cdr3_aa: CASSFSSGPDSYEQYF
clone_size: once; v_call: TRBV2; j_call: TRBJ1-2; d_call: NA; cdr3_nt: TGTGCCAGCAGTGAAAGGGGTTATTCTGGGGGCTACGGCTACACCTTC; cdr3_aa: CASSERGYSGGYGYTF
clone_size: NA; v_call: TRBV4-2; j_call: TRBJ1-5; d_call: NA; cdr3_nt: TGTGCCAGCAGACGCTCAGGGACTGACGTAACTCAGCCCCAGCATTTT; cdr3_aa: CASRRSGTDVTQPQHF
clone_size: NA; v_call: TRBV30; j_call: TRBJ1-2; d_call: NA; cdr3_nt: TGTGCCTTCTGGGCGGGAGGCTACACCTTC; cdr3_aa: CAFWAGGYTF